Below are 30 T cell receptor beta chains sequenced from a single sample in a study of cytomegalovirus exposure and HLA in healthy donors. The primer mix had 60 Vbeta and 13 Jbeta primers. Using immunoSEQ multiplex PCR, the repertoire was profiled, and TCRdb retains in-frame clones only, with some absent. The sample lists fewer than 200,000 clones, roughly 70% seen once, with 2.8% in the top ten. Sample: PBMCs. These receptors came from a woman aged 40 to 49 in good health and CMV-seropositive.

Turning to this clone: One end of the junction is discordant with germline, which a read error may explain. The chain has TRBV28 and TRBJ1-4; D perhaps matches TRBD1 (5 bases). CDR3 length: 13 amino acids. In germline, CDR1 is MDHEN, CDR2 SYDVKM. This CDR3 reads CASSSGGLTGDLF. The DNA of the CDR3 is TGTGCCAGCAGTTCGGGCGGGTTGACGGGGGACCTCTTT.

This chain links TRBV5-1 with TRBJ2-6; D unclear. Germline assignment: CDR1 SGHRS and CDR2 YFSETQ. This CDR3 is 17 amino acids long. The V and J ends lost 4 bases and 0 bases respectively, with 14 bases between them. This chain's CDR3 is CASSPSSLFSGANVLTF. As DNA, the CDR3 is TGCGCCAGCAGCCCGAGTAGCCTTTTCTCTGGGGCCAACGTCCTGACTTTC.

This clone appeared a few times. The V and J genes are TRBV30 and TRBJ1-6, with unresolved D. Germline CDR1 GTSNPN, CDR2 SVGIG (reference sequence). V gave up 0 bases and J gave up 0 bases, with 9 bases separating them. This CDR3 is built from 16 residues. This CDR3 reads CAWSVPVSSYNSPLHF. DNA of the CDR3: TGTGCCTGGAGTGTACCCGTGAGCTCCTATAATTCACCCCTCCACTTT.

This clone has only a few counts. This chain links TRBV27 with TRBJ2-3; D not certain. The CDR3 consists of 13 residues. From germline, CDR1 is MNHEY and CDR2 SMNVEV (reference sequence). Trimming took 2 bases from V and 2 from J, leaving 5 bases between them. Here the CDR3 DNA reads TGTGCCAGCAGTTTACAGGACACAGATACGCAGTATTTT. It is translated as CASSLQDTDTQYF.

The chain couples TRBV28 to TRBJ2-7; TRBD1 aligns across 7 bases. The CDR3 loop spans 13 amino acids. Germline trimming cut 10 bases from V and 2 bases from J; bases unmatched to any gene: 8. Germline CDR1 reads MDHEN; CDR2 reads SYDVKM. CDR3 residues: CATTRQGAYEQYF. As DNA, the CDR3 is TGTGCCACAACTAGACAGGGTGCCTACGAGCAGTACTTC.

The V and J genes are TRBV7-9 and TRBJ1-4; tentative D call: TRBD1 (6 bases). The CDR3 has 15 residues. The V end lost 1 base, the J end lost 10 bases, and 16 bases lay between the germline ends. Germline CDR1 is SEHNR and CDR2 is FQNEAQ (reference sequence). The CDR3 region has the DNA TGTGCCAGCAGCTTAGACAGGGTAGGCGTCGGAAAACTGTTTTTT. This gives the protein CASSLDRVGVGKLFF.

This clone is a singleton in its sample. The J gene is TRBJ2-7, the V gene TRBV7-9, with 8 bases matching TRBD1. The CDR3 is 15 amino acids. Germline V lookup: CDR1 SEHNR, CDR2 FQNEAQ (reference sequence). J gave up 3 bases and V 4 bases, and 8 bases lay outside the gene matches. Written as DNA, the CDR3 is TGTGCCAGCAGCTCGCAGGGGGCGCAAGGCTACGAGCAGTACTTC. Protein: CASSSQGAQGYEQYF.

V gene TRBV5-8 combines with J gene TRBJ1-1; D is undetermined. The V and J ends lost 1 base and 1 base respectively, with 17 bases between them. Germline-derived CDR1 and CDR2 are SGHTS and YDEGEE. The length of the CDR3 is 17 residues. The DNA of the CDR3 is TGTGCCAGCAGCTTGTATGGATTTCTAGTTGGGAACACTGAAGCTTTCTTT. Translated: CASSLYGFLVGNTEAFF.

This clone was recorded a few times. The chain has TRBV4-3 and TRBJ1-4, with 8 bases matching TRBD1. The ends lost 1 base at V and 0 bases at J; junction bases unmatched: 7. The CDR3 has 18 amino acids. Germline assignment: CDR1 LGHNA and CDR2 YSLEER. The CDR3 is CASSQVSGGRATNEKLFF. CDR3 DNA sequence: TGCGCCAGCAGCCAAGTATCAGGGGGCCGAGCAACTAATGAAAAACTGTTTTTT.

In its sample, this clone was seen a few times. The rearrangement uses TRBV6-4 and TRBJ2-4, with D possibly matching TRBD2 (5 bases). From germline, CDR1 is MRHNA and CDR2 SNTAGT. V was cut by 7 bases and J by 8 bases, with 15 bases left in between. This CDR3 has 13 amino acids. The CDR3 nucleotides are TGTGCCAGCACCGGCCGAGGAGCGGACATTCAGTACTTC. It codes for CASTGRGADIQYF.

This clone was seen a single time. V and J are TRBV7-2 and TRBJ2-3; no clear D. The CDR3 length is 16 residues. Germline CDR1 SGHTA, CDR2 FQGNSA. V was cut by 2 bases and J by 5 bases, with 17 bases left in between. The CDR3 region is CASSLRLDPSLDTQYF. CDR3 nucleotides: TGTGCCAGCAGCTTACGTCTAGATCCCTCATTAGATACGCAGTATTTT.

The chain has TRBV28 and TRBJ1-2; TRBD1 agrees at 8 bases. The J segment lost 4 bases and the V segment lost 7 bases, leaving 5 bases of the junction unmatched. Germline V lookup: CDR1 MDHEN, CDR2 SYDVKM. The CDR3 is made up of 13 amino acids. The chain's CDR3 is CASTEGQVYGYTF. CDR3 nucleotides: TGTGCCAGCACTGAGGGACAGGTCTATGGCTACACCTTC.

The gene calls are TRBV19 and TRBJ1-2, with D unresolved. Trimming pared 2 bases from V and 6 bases from J, leaving 10 bases between. The CDR3 sequence is 13 residues long. CDR1 and CDR2 (germline): LNHDA, SQIVND (reference sequence). CDR3 region: CASSILAGNGYTF. CDR3 DNA sequence: TGTGCCAGTAGTATACTAGCGGGGAATGGCTACACCTTC.

This sequence joins TRBV28 and TRBJ2-6, with 7 positions matching TRBD1. The CDR3 spans 17 residues. V lost 5 bases and J lost 1; bases outside the gene matches: 8. Germline CDR1 is MDHEN and CDR2 is SYDVKM. Here the CDR3 reads CASSQDPTGSGANVLTF. The CDR3 DNA reads TGTGCCAGCAGTCAAGACCCGACAGGGTCTGGGGCCAACGTCCTGACTTTC.

A few counts support this clone. Other DNA variants within this sample encode the same CDR3. The J gene is TRBJ1-1, the V gene TRBV5-6; no definite D call. CDR1 and CDR2 from the germline V gene are SGHDT and YYEEEE. Deletions cut 4 bases from V and 5 bases from J, with 12 bases between. The CDR3 contains 13 residues. The CDR3 spells CASSLGRGTEAFF. The CDR3 DNA follows: TGTGCCAGCAGCCTGGGTCGAGGGACTGAAGCTTTCTTT.

This rearrangement joins TRBV27 to TRBJ1-1; 11 nucleotides align to TRBD1. The CDR3 contains 14 residues. V lost 4 bases, J lost 11 bases, and 9 bases stayed unmatched. Germline V CDR1 and CDR2: MNHEY, SMNVEV (reference sequence). The CDR3 DNA reads as TGTGCCAGCAGTTCCATCCGGGACAGGGGGGGGGCTTTCTTT. Its translation: CASSSIRDRGGAFF.

V usage is TRBV7-9 and J usage is TRBJ2-7; 8 bases fit TRBD2. The V gene's germline CDR1 is SEHNR and CDR2 FQNEAQ (reference sequence). The CDR3 loop spans 14 amino acids. With 3 bases clipped from V and 2 bases from J, the junction kept 3 bases outside the gene matches. The CDR3 loop is CASSLTSEPYEQYF. DNA of the CDR3: TGTGCCAGCAGCTTGACTAGCGAGCCCTACGAGCAGTACTTC.

This clone has a handful of counts. The CDR3 nucleotides read TGTGCCAGCTCACCGGGGACAGGCCCTGAAGCTTTCTTT. Residues: CASSPGTGPEAFF. The chain carries TRBV18 and TRBJ1-1, with 8 bases that match TRBD1. The V segment lost 3 bases and the J segment 6 bases; nucleotides outside the gene matches: 3. The CDR3 loop spans 13 amino acids. Germline assignment: CDR1 KGHSH and CDR2 LQKENI.

The J gene is TRBJ2-3, the V gene TRBV5-4, with TRBD2 matching over 14 bases. J was trimmed by 8 bases and V by 7 bases; bases with no gene match: 9. The germline V gene encodes CDR1 SGHNT and CDR2 YYREEE (reference sequence). The length of the CDR3 is 15 residues. DNA of the CDR3: TGTGCCAGCGCCAGGACTAGCGGGGGGCCGAGTACGCAGTATTTT. This encodes CASARTSGGPSTQYF.

A few counts support this clone. This chain joins TRBV12-5 and TRBJ2-7, with 8 bases lining up with TRBD2. Germline lookup yields CDR1 LGHNT and CDR2 FRNRAP. The trim removed 9 bases at V and 4 bases at J, leaving 14 bases unmatched. CDR3 length: 15 amino acids. This CDR3 reads CASADGGGSVYEQYF. The CDR3 nucleotides read TGTGCTAGCGCCGACGGGGGGGGAAGCGTATACGAGCAGTACTTC.

This clone was seen a single time. The rearrangement uses TRBV5-4 and TRBJ2-1; TRBD2 aligns across 8 bases. V lost 5 bases to trimming and J lost 9 bases; unmatched junction nucleotides: 10. The CDR3 spans 14 residues. CDR1 SGHNT and CDR2 YYREEE come from the germline V gene (reference sequence). The DNA of the CDR3 is TGTGCCAGCAGACGAGCCGGGGGGGCCGGTGAGCAGTTCTTC. Amino acid sequence: CASRRAGGAGEQFF.

About this clone itself: The germline gene is not matched at one end of the junction; a read error may be the cause. The chain joins TRBV7-7 to TRBJ2-3; 7 bases are shared with TRBD2. This CDR3 is built from 15 residues. Germline CDR1 reads SSHAT; CDR2 reads FNYEAQ (reference sequence). The DNA of the CDR3 is TGTGCTAGCAGCCAGAGCGGGACCCCCACAGATACGCAGTATTTT. Its protein product is CASSQSGTPTDTQYF.

This chain connects TRBV10-3 to TRBJ1-2; no reliable D call. Looked up from germline, CDR1 is ENHRY and CDR2 is SYGVKD. The CDR3 totals 13 residues. V dropped 1 base and J dropped 2 bases, with 5 bases sitting between them. The CDR3 nucleotides read TGTGCCATCAGTGAGTTCGAGAACTATGGCTACACCTTC. Translating it yields CAISEFENYGYTF.

This sequence joins TRBV7-2 and TRBJ2-3, with TRBD2 matching over 10 bases. Germline loops: CDR1 SGHTA, CDR2 FQGNSA. The CDR3 consists of 19 residues. Germline trimming cut 0 bases from V and 0 bases from J; bases unmatched to any gene: 9. CDR3 region: CASSLAAASGRTSTDTQYF. The CDR3 nucleotides are TGTGCCAGCAGCTTAGCGGCCGCTAGCGGGAGAACGAGCACAGATACGCAGTATTTT.

This clone was recorded a few times. J is TRBJ1-5 and V is TRBV21-1; TRBD1, as called in the table, went unchecked against the DNA. TRBV21-1 is deemed a pseudogene. This CDR3 is 17 amino acids long. Here the CDR3 reads CASSKRGQGAHNQPQHF. The CDR3 DNA sequence: TGTGCCAGCAGCAAACGCGGACAGGGGGCTCACAATCAGCCCCAGCATTTT.

This clone was counted between two and nine times. The V and J genes are TRBV18 and TRBJ1-5; D possibly corresponds to TRBD1 (5 bases). The CDR3 totals 14 residues. V lost 3 bases and J lost 5, with 11 bases in between. Germline V gene data show CDR1 as KGHSH and CDR2 as LQKENI. The CDR3 DNA reads as TGTGCCAGCTCACCTCCCCCGGGGGATCAGCCCCAGCATTTT. Protein sequence: CASSPPPGDQPQHF.

This clone showed up just a few times. The chain employs TRBV28 and TRBJ2-2; 10 bases agree with TRBD2. Looked up from germline, CDR1 is MDHEN and CDR2 is SYDVKM. This CDR3 is 18 amino acids long. V lost 2 bases, J lost 4 bases, and 10 bases stayed unmatched. DNA for the CDR3: TGTGCCAGCAGTTTACGTCTAGCGGGAGTGTTGACCACCGGGGAGCTGTTTTTT. It codes for CASSLRLAGVLTTGELFF.

This clone came up once. The chain couples TRBV28 to TRBJ1-1; D is perhaps TRBD1 (5 bases). The CDR3 is 14 amino acids. The germline V gene has CDR1 MDHEN and CDR2 SYDVKM. V was shortened by 4 bases and J by 3 bases, with 12 bases between the two germline ends. The CDR3 loop is CASSSQGHDTEAFF. The DNA for the CDR3 is TGTGCCAGCAGTTCTCAAGGACACGACACTGAAGCTTTCTTT.

The chain joins TRBV5-4 to TRBJ2-3, with 11 bases matching TRBD2. V was clipped by 2 bases and J by 6 bases; unmatched bases: 5. Germline assignment: CDR1 SGHNT and CDR2 YYREEE (reference sequence). This CDR3 has 15 residues. The CDR3 DNA reads as TGTGCCAGCAGCTTTCCGGGACTAGCGGCCGATACGCAGTATTTT. Amino acid sequence: CASSFPGLAADTQYF.

The gene calls are TRBV27 and TRBJ2-5; 10 nucleotides match TRBD1. Germline lookup yields CDR1 MNHEY and CDR2 SMNVEV (reference sequence). The CDR3 length is 15 residues. V lost 9 bases to trimming and J lost 11 bases; unmatched junction nucleotides: 18. CDR3 coding DNA: TGTGCCAGTCGACAGGGGGCGCTGCGGTGGGGGGAGCAGTACTTC. Translating it yields CASRQGALRWGEQYF.